The T cell receptor (beta chain) under discussion was sequenced for a study of shared clonotypes between healthy human individuals. The CDR3 covers 18 residues. J lost 0 bases, V lost 2 bases, and 6 bases had no gene match. Germline assignment: CDR1 MNHEY and CDR2 SMNVEV (reference sequence). In regard to this clone: Antigen unknown.

Study-wide results and limits: The four-donor shared clonotypes exceeded non-shared clonotypes in generation probability, with non-shared ones scoring lower.

This table comes from immunoSEQ multiplex PCR, and its TCRdb copy is limited to in-frame clones, with some not included. The table lists over 2 million clones, approximately 90% of them singletons. Material for sequencing was naive CD4+ T cells from PBMCs. Regarding subset: CD45RA+ positively selected. This clonotype originated in a man aged 18 to 30 in good health. Some clones in this sample may be carry-over from other donors' samples. The chain recombines TRBV27 with TRBJ2-1; 11 nucleotides match TRBD2. CDR3 DNA: TGTGCCAGCAGTTTAAATAGCGGGAGGGCCTTCTCCTACAATGAGCAGTTCTTC. Translated, it gives CASSLNSGRAFSYNEQFF.